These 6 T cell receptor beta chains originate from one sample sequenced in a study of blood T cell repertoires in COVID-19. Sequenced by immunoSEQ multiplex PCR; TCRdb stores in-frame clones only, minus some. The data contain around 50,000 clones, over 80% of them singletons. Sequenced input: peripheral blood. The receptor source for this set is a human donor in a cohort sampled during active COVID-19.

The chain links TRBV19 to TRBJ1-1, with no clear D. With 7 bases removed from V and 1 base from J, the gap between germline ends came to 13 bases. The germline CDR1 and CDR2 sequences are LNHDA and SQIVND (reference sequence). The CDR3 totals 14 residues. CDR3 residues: CASTLNVRNTEAFF. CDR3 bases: TGTGCCAGTACCCTAAACGTCCGGAACACTGAAGCTTTCTTT.

CDR3 nucleotides: TGCAGTGCTAGTTTTAAGCCCGATCTCCGCACAGATACGCAGTATTTT. This translates into CSASFKPDLRTDTQYF. J is TRBJ2-3 and V is TRBV20-1, with D unclear. V lost 3 bases to trimming and J lost 1 base, with 17 bases between them. This CDR3 region has 16 residues. CDR1 and CDR2 (germline): DFQATT, SNEGSKA (reference sequence).

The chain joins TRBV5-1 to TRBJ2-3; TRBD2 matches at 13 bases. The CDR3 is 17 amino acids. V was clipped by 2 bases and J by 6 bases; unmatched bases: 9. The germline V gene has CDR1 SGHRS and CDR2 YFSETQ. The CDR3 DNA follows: TGCGCCAGCAGCTTCTCCCGGACTAGCGGGAGAGTGGATACGCAGTATTTT. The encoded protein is CASSFSRTSGRVDTQYF.

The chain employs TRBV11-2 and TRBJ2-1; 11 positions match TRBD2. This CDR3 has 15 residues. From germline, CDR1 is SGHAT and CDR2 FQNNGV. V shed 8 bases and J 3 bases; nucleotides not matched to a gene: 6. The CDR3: CASGSLAGGYNEQFF. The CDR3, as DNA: TGTGCCAGCGGCAGTCTAGCGGGGGGCTACAATGAGCAGTTCTTC.

The CDR3 here is CASSQETTNYGYTF. The CDR3, as DNA: TGCGCCAGCAGCCAAGAGACAACTAACTATGGCTACACCTTC. This chain connects TRBV4-1 to TRBJ1-2; D unresolved. The length of the CDR3 is 14 residues. CDR1 is MGHRA and CDR2 is YSYEKL in the germline V gene. Trimming cost V 0 bases and J 0 bases, with 5 bases left between them.

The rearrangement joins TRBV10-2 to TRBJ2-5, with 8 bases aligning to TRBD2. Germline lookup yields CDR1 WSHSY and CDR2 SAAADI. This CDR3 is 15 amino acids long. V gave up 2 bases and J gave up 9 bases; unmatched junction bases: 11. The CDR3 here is CASSERAGGPGAQYF. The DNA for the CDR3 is TGCGCCAGCAGTGAGAGGGCGGGGGGCCCAGGGGCCCAGTACTTC.